This TCR beta chain was sequenced in a study of PD-1 blockade in classical Hodgkin lymphoma. Study outcomes and limitations: Although disease activity or prior therapy may be involved, causes of the repertoire differences remain undefined.

Every single patient, without exception, relapsed after autologous stem cell transplantation, and brentuximab vedotin exposure varied. Best responses fell into complete response, partial response or progressive disease. The CDR3 extends over 13 amino acids. V shed 6 bases and J 6 bases; nucleotides not matched to a gene: 7. The germline CDR1 and CDR2 sequences are MNHNS and SASEGT. Sequencing used immunoSEQ multiplex PCR; TCRdb keeps in-frame clones, though not all of them. The data contain some 64,000 clones, roughly nine tenths of them seen just once; the ten biggest clones take up 15%. As regards this clone: The antigen is not known.

This clonotype was obtained from a human donor with classical Hodgkin lymphoma. The specimen was peripheral blood mononuclear cells (PBMCs), collected at baseline. J is TRBJ1-2 and V is TRBV6-1; 7 bases are shared with TRBD1. CDR3 nucleotide sequence: TGTGCCAGCAGCCCAGACAGGGTTAATGGCTACACCTTC. Translating gives CASSPDRVNGYTF.